These 19 T cell receptor beta chains originate from one sample sequenced in a study of blood T cells in healthy people across ages. Through a sample-barcoded 5' primer and a J-beta primer mix, a second PCR was run for roughly 7 to 12 cycles. A single record per CDR3 protein comes from TCRdb applying MiXCR to the 5' RACE reads. The table includes hundreds of thousands of distinct CDR3 sequences, around 68% detected once. The sequenced material came from blood. The receptors shown here come from a young man in good health.

A single count supports this clonotype. J is TRBJ2-5 and V is TRBV12-3 or TRBV12-4, with TRBD1 matching over 7 bases. This CDR3 has 13 amino acids. V shed 2 bases, J shed 11 bases, and the junction held 8 bases outside the gene matches. The CDR3 loop reads CASSLSFDRAQYF. CDR3 bases: TGTGCCAGCAGTTTAAGTTTTGACAGGGCGCAGTACTTC.

In its sample, this clonotype was seen once. The V call is TRBV7-6, the J call TRBJ2-1; D possibly uses TRBD1 or TRBD2 (5 bases each). Deletions cut 5 bases from V and 0 bases from J, with 14 bases between. This CDR3 has 16 amino acids. The germline CDR1 and CDR2 sequences are SGHVS and FNYEAQ. For the CDR3, the DNA is TGTGCCAGCAGCGCGAGGGACCGCCGCTCCTACAATGAGCAGTTCTTC. Translated, it gives CASSARDRRSYNEQFF.

V usage is TRBV10-3 and J usage is TRBJ2-7; 10 bases are a match to TRBD1. V lost 5 bases and J lost 5; bases outside the gene matches: 6. Per germline, CDR1 ENHRY and CDR2 SYGVKD. The CDR3 has 14 residues. The CDR3 loop is CAISTGTGDNEQYF. In DNA, the CDR3 is TGTGCCATCAGTACCGGGACAGGGGATAACGAGCAGTACTTC.

The DNA for the CDR3 is TGTGCCAGCAGAAAACAGGGGGCGCATGGGGGCTACACCTTC. Residues: CASRKQGAHGGYTF. The chain is built from TRBV6-5 and TRBJ1-2, with 9 nucleotides matching TRBD1. V shed 6 bases and J 8 bases; nucleotides not matched to a gene: 10. This CDR3 comprises 14 residues. Germline CDR1 is MNHEY and CDR2 is SVGAGI.

This clonotype was observed a few times. The chain joins TRBV7-2 to TRBJ2-3, with 10 bases matching TRBD2. V lost 4 bases to trimming and J lost 3 bases; unmatched junction nucleotides: 13. Germline V gene data show CDR1 as SGHTA and CDR2 as FQGNSA. CDR3 size: 18 residues. The CDR3 region is CASSSNQRGGRVTDTQYF. The DNA for the CDR3 is TGTGCCAGCAGCTCCAACCAGCGGGGGGGCCGGGTAACAGATACGCAGTATTTT.

The chain uses TRBV12-3 or TRBV12-4 and TRBJ2-7; 7 positions match TRBD1. The J call may not be correct, given that the DNA end is closer to TRBJ2-5. This CDR3 is 14 amino acids long. In DNA, the CDR3 is TGTGCCAGCAGTGCGCACAGGGGCGGAGAGACCCAGTACTTC. This encodes CASSAHRGGETQYF.

This clonotype was observed a few times. J is TRBJ2-5 and V is TRBV20-1; the match to TRBD2 covers 13 bases. The CDR3 extends over 15 amino acids. The V segment lost 6 bases and the J segment 2 bases; nucleotides outside the gene matches: 6. Germline CDR1 DFQATT, CDR2 SNEGSKA (reference sequence). CDR3 protein: CSASGLAGAQETQYF. CDR3 nucleotide sequence: TGCAGTGCCTCCGGACTAGCGGGGGCACAAGAGACCCAGTACTTC.

The V gene is TRBV30, the J gene TRBJ2-5; the D gene is possibly TRBD2 (6 bases). The CDR3 contains 13 residues. V lost 5 bases and J 0 bases, leaving 10 bases between the germline ends. Germline CDR1 is GTSNPN and CDR2 is SVGIG (reference sequence). For the CDR3, the DNA is TGTGCCTGGGAGGAGGGGTACCAAGAGACCCAGTACTTC. Translated: CAWEEGYQETQYF. Supplemented by reference TRBV30 and TRBJ2-5, the full variable domain reads SQTIHQWPATLVQPVGSPLSLECTVEGTSNPNLYWYRQAAGRGLQLLFYSVGIGQISSEVPQNLSASRPQDRQFILSSKKLLLSDSGFYLCAWEEGYQETQYFGPGTRLLVL.

This clonotype was seen more than once but under ten times. This chain links TRBV14 with TRBJ2-7, with D possibly being TRBD2 (6 bases). Trimming took 3 bases from V and 0 from J, leaving 15 bases between them. Germline loops: CDR1 SGHDN, CDR2 FVKESK. The CDR3 is 16 residues long. CDR3 sequence reads: CASSHGFRGSSYEQYF. The CDR3 DNA reads TGTGCCAGCAGCCACGGTTTCCGGGGGAGCTCCTACGAGCAGTACTTC.

The V and J genes are TRBV2 and TRBJ2-1; 11 bases agree with TRBD2. The CDR3 has 16 residues. Germline assignment: CDR1 SNHLY and CDR2 FYNNEI. V dropped 6 bases and J dropped 5; count of bases not matched to a gene: 9. CDR3 nucleotides: TGTGCCAGCAGAGAAATAGCGGGGGGGCCAGACAATGAGCAGTTCTTC. This translates into CASREIAGGPDNEQFF.

This clonotype occurred a few times. The rearrangement uses TRBV2 and TRBJ2-5, with 7 positions matching TRBD2. CDR3 length: 16 amino acids. Germline V gene lookup returns CDR1 SNHLY and CDR2 FYNNEI. With 4 bases clipped from V and 4 bases from J, the junction kept 12 bases outside the gene matches. The CDR3 is CASSGRRTSGGETQYF. CDR3 bases: TGTGCCAGCAGTGGAAGAAGGACTAGTGGTGGAGAGACCCAGTACTTC.

This clonotype was seen more than once but under ten times. This chain connects TRBV7-3 to TRBJ2-7; 7 nucleotides align to TRBD1. The CDR3 extends over 16 amino acids. The V gene end was trimmed by 0 bases and the J gene end by 0 bases; junction bases not matched to a gene: 5. Germline-derived CDR1 and CDR2 are SGHTA and FQGTGA. The CDR3 DNA is TGTGCCAGCAGCTTAACGGGGGACAGCTACTCCTACGAGCAGTACTTC. This codes for CASSLTGDSYSYEQYF. The variable domain in full, completed from reference TRBV7-3 and TRBJ2-7, reads GAGVSQTPSNKVTEKGKYVELRCDPISGHTALYWYRQSLGQGPEFLIYFQGTGAADDSGLPNDRFFAVRPEGSVSTLKIQRTERGDSAVYLCASSLTGDSYSYEQYFGPGTRLTVT.

This clonotype has more than one count but fewer than ten. The CDR3 region has the DNA TGTGCCAGCATCCCGGACCGGGGTCGGTACAATGAGCAGTTCTTC. Translated, it gives CASIPDRGRYNEQFF. V usage is TRBV7-2 and J usage is TRBJ2-1; tentative D call: TRBD2 (5 bases). Germline assignment: CDR1 SGHTA and CDR2 FQGNSA. This CDR3 is built from 15 residues. The V end lost 7 bases, the J end lost 4 bases, and 17 bases lay between the germline ends.

J is TRBJ1-5 and V is TRBV6-2 or TRBV6-3; D ambiguous. Trimming cost V 8 bases and J 0 bases, with 14 bases left between them. CDR3 length equals 15 residues. Germline loops: CDR1 MNHEY, CDR2 SVGEGT. CDR3 residues: CASGFQEDSNQPQHF. For the CDR3, the DNA is TGTGCCAGCGGTTTTCAGGAAGATAGCAATCAGCCCCAGCATTTT.

The genes are TRBV5-1 and TRBJ2-5; D is perhaps TRBD1 (6 bases). Trimming took 1 base from V and 3 from J, leaving 16 bases between them. This CDR3 spans 16 amino acids. Germline values: CDR1 SGHRS, CDR2 YFSETQ. CDR3 residues: CASSLSGRGREETQYF. DNA of the CDR3: TGCGCCAGCAGCTTGTCTGGCAGGGGCAGGGAAGAGACCCAGTACTTC.

The table lists this clonotype with a few counts. The V and J genes are TRBV6-1 and TRBJ2-5, with TRBD1 matching 7 bases. Germline V gives CDR1 MNHNS, CDR2 SASEGT. The ends lost 4 bases at V and 4 bases at J; junction bases unmatched: 3. This CDR3 is 13 amino acids long. DNA of the CDR3: TGTGCCAGCAGTGGACAGGGTGGAGAGACCCAGTACTTC. This codes for CASSGQGGETQYF.

V gene TRBV5-1 combines with J gene TRBJ1-1; 9 nucleotides align to TRBD1. V lost 4 bases and J lost 3; bases outside the gene matches: 10. The CDR3 loop spans 16 amino acids. Germline CDR1 is SGHRS and CDR2 is YFSETQ. The CDR3 DNA reads TGCGCCAGCAGCCCCTGGGACAGGGACGTGGACACTGAAGCTTTCTTT. Amino acids: CASSPWDRDVDTEAFF.

This chain joins TRBV6-2 or TRBV6-3 and TRBJ2-7; perhaps TRBD1 as D (5 bases). Judging by the DNA end, TRBJ2-5 fits better; the J call may be wrong. Germline CDR1 is MNHEY and CDR2 is SVGEGT. CDR3 size: 14 residues. CDR3 nucleotides: TGTGCCAGCAGCAACTCAGGGCTCGGAGAGACCCAGTACTTC. It codes for CASSNSGLGETQYF.

The rearrangement joins TRBV4-3 to TRBJ2-1, with unresolved D. V gave up 0 bases and J gave up 8 bases, with 14 bases separating them. CDR3 length: 15 residues. Germline V CDR1 and CDR2: LGHNA, YSLEER. The CDR3 DNA follows: TGCGCCAGCAGCCAAGAAAAGAGGATGATAGATGAGCAGTTCTTC. Translating gives CASSQEKRMIDEQFF.